The 11 T cell receptor beta chains below come from one sample, sequenced in a study of cytomegalovirus exposure and HLA in healthy donors. The PCR used 60 Vbeta and 13 Jbeta primers. Here immunoSEQ multiplex PCR was the method, and the copy in TCRdb shows in-frame clones only, minus some. Among 95,000 to 100,000 clones listed, under 85% were seen once. The source material was PBMCs. The origin of the receptors is a man aged 35-49 years in good health and CMV-seronegative.

J is TRBJ2-2 and V is TRBV19; D might be TRBD2 (5 bases). From germline, CDR1 is LNHDA and CDR2 SQIVND (reference sequence). CDR3 size: 18 residues. The ends were cut back, 9 bases at V and 7 bases at J, with 30 bases in the middle. DNA of the CDR3: TGTGCCAGCCAGCCCACAAGATCGAGCGGTCGTTGGGGCGGGGAGCTGTTTTTT. It specifies CASQPTRSSGRWGGELFF. The full variable domain, in which reference TRBV19 and TRBJ2-2 provide the parts outside the CDR3, is DGGITQSPKYLFRKEGQNVTLSCEQNLNHDAMYWYRQDPGQGLRLIYYSQIVNDFQKGDIAEGYSVSREKKESFPLTVTSAQKNPTAFYLCASQPTRSSGRWGGELFFGEGSRLTVL.

This clone has a handful of counts. The chain joins TRBV7-2 to TRBJ2-1, with unresolved D. There are 13 residues in the CDR3. Germline loops: CDR1 SGHTA, CDR2 FQGNSA. The germline V and J ends were trimmed by 1 base and 2 bases, with 3 bases remaining between them. CDR3 coding DNA: TGTGCCAGCAGCTTAGAGCCCTACAATGAGCAGTTCTTC. Translated, it gives CASSLEPYNEQFF.

This clone turned up a few times. The gene calls are TRBV7-9 and TRBJ2-2, with 11 bases aligning to TRBD2. The germline V gene encodes CDR1 SEHNR and CDR2 FQNEAQ (reference sequence). V was pared by 3 bases and J by 4 bases, with 7 bases of the junction left unmatched. There are 17 residues in the CDR3. The CDR3 region has the DNA TGTGCCAGCAGCTTCCAGACTAGCGGGACACTCACCGGGGAGCTGTTTTTT. Residues: CASSFQTSGTLTGELFF.

The rearrangement joins TRBV4-3 to TRBJ2-7; weak D call: TRBD1 (6 bases). Trimming stripped 0 bases from V and 3 bases from J, with 12 bases between. This CDR3 region has 15 residues. The germline CDR1 and CDR2 sequences are LGHNA and YSLEER. This CDR3 reads CASSQERQVGYEQYF. The CDR3 DNA sequence: TGCGCCAGCAGCCAAGAGAGACAGGTGGGCTACGAGCAGTACTTC.

In its sample, this clone was seen a few times. This rearrangement joins TRBV18 to TRBJ2-5; tentatively, D is TRBD2 (6 bases). V was pared by 6 bases and J by 6 bases, with 20 bases between. CDR3 size: 15 residues. CDR1 and CDR2 (germline): KGHSH, LQKENI. Here the CDR3 DNA reads TGTGCCAGCTCTACCGAGGGGAGCGGGTCACAGACCCAGTACTTC. This encodes CASSTEGSGSQTQYF.

The chain joins TRBV15 to TRBJ1-5, with D possibly being TRBD1 (6 bases). The V and J ends lost 0 bases and 8 bases respectively, with 20 bases between them. Germline CDR1 and CDR2: LNHNV and YYDKDF (reference sequence). The CDR3 is 17 amino acids. CDR3 region: CATSRDPLGGDIKPQHF. CDR3 coding DNA: TGTGCCACCAGCAGAGATCCCCTCGGGGGGGACATAAAGCCCCAGCATTTT.

The chain has TRBV7-2 and TRBJ1-1; a weak D match, TRBD1 (5 bases). Looked up from germline, CDR1 is SGHTA and CDR2 is FQGNSA. CDR3 length: 14 amino acids. V was shortened by 2 bases and J by 4 bases, with 11 bases between the two germline ends. CDR3 in amino acids: CASSLIQGTTEAFF. For the CDR3, the DNA is TGTGCCAGCAGCTTAATCCAGGGCACCACTGAAGCTTTCTTT.

The chain uses TRBV6-6 and TRBJ1-5; D gene uncertain. CDR3 size: 12 residues. Trimming took 8 bases from V and 5 from J, leaving 10 bases between them. Germline CDR1 and CDR2: MNHNY and SVGAGI (reference sequence). The CDR3 nucleotides are TGTGCCAGCGGCCGCGAGGATCAGCCCCAGCATTTT. Residues: CASGREDQPQHF.

CDR3 amino acids: CASSPGTKRGTYNEQFF. CDR3 nucleotides: TGTGCCAGTAGTCCAGGTACTAAGCGGGGGACCTACAATGAGCAGTTCTTC. This sequence joins TRBV19 and TRBJ2-1, with 8 bases lining up with TRBD2. Trimming at V came to 5 bases and at J to 2 bases, leaving 11 bases not matched to a gene. CDR3 length: 17 amino acids. The germline V gene encodes CDR1 LNHDA and CDR2 SQIVND (reference sequence).

The V and J genes are TRBV2 and TRBJ1-2, with D maybe TRBD1 (5 bases). The CDR3 has 13 amino acids. Trimming stripped 4 bases from V and 7 bases from J, with 13 bases between. Germline-derived CDR1 and CDR2 are SNHLY and FYNNEI. The CDR3 loop is CASSGEMGPGYTF. The CDR3, as DNA: TGTGCCAGCAGTGGAGAGATGGGGCCTGGCTACACCTTC.

This clone occurred once. The rearrangement uses TRBV6-4 and TRBJ2-2; 9 positions match TRBD2. The V segment lost 5 bases and the J segment 3 bases; nucleotides outside the gene matches: 4. The CDR3 sequence is 15 residues long. Germline V gene sequence: CDR1 MRHNA, CDR2 SNTAGT. The CDR3 coding sequence is TGTGCCAGCAGTCCGGGACTAGCTGACACCGGGGAGCTGTTTTTT. It codes for CASSPGLADTGELFF.